This T cell receptor beta chain emerged from a study of radiation and T cells in renal cell carcinoma. TCRdb keeps only in-frame clones here, not all; method: immunoSEQ multiplex PCR. The table has fewer than 55,000 clones, 80% seen once. The time point here: blood 2 weeks post-SBRT. Indicated treatment: 15 Gy SBRT to primary tumor, nephrectomy 4 weeks later. CDR1 is SGHTA and CDR2 is FQGNSA in the germline V gene. The CDR3 length is 15 residues. The V end was cut by 8 bases, the J end by 4 bases, with 21 bases between. The sample here was blood, taken from a patient whose treatment included radiotherapy and nephrectomy. This rearrangement joins TRBV7-2 to TRBJ2-7, with unresolved D. The sequence came from a woman in her seventies with renal cell carcinoma. CDR3 bases: TGTGCCAGCGGCCCCCCCGGGTCCCAACATTACGAGCAGTACTTC. Translating gives CASGPPGSQHYEQYF.